The rows below give T cell receptor beta chains drawn from one sample of a study of radiotherapy plus CTLA-4 blockade in lung cancer. TCRdb keeps only in-frame clones here, not all; method: immunoSEQ multiplex PCR. This sample yields approximately 45,000 clones, of which 63% are seen a single time; 18% belongs to the top ten. The specimen was peripheral blood, collected from a patient treated with radiotherapy plus ipilimumab. These receptors were obtained from a human donor with non-small cell lung cancer who had a partial response to radiotherapy plus ipilimumab. Each CDR3 is given without its conserved first and last residue. Fields, in order: CDR3 protein, clone size, J gene, V gene. Size is omitted from some rows. Given values are once, few, many or a class for expanded clones.

ASSLRPSLGSPLH,NA,TRBJ1-6,TRBV7-3
AWSGVLRTDTQY,NA,TRBJ2-3,TRBV30
ASSDQGTDTQY,NA,TRBJ2-3,TRBV2
ASSVQGVSYNEQF,NA,TRBJ2-1,TRBV13
ASSSGLSRNEQF,NA,TRBJ2-1,TRBV5-1
ASSVGLSGAGTYNEQF,few,TRBJ2-1,TRBV9
ASSSSSYEQY,NA,NA,TRBV5-1
ASSGGLTSGTYEQY,NA,TRBJ2-7,TRBV19
ASSLAWLAGNNEQF,NA,TRBJ2-1,TRBV5-5
SVDGGSTDTQY,few,TRBJ2-3,TRBV29-1
ASSFQDYSNQPQH,NA,TRBJ1-5,TRBV6-1
ASAGANTGELF,few,TRBJ2-2,TRBV25-1
ASSRGGGADTQY,NA,TRBJ2-3,TRBV2
ASSLATGQGYGYT,NA,TRBJ1-2,TRBV7-2
ASTEGRASYNEQF,NA,TRBJ2-1,TRBV25-1
ASSLNRVYGYT,NA,TRBJ1-2,TRBV5-5
ASSRQGNEKLF,NA,TRBJ1-4,TRBV4-2
ASSLSAGLNTGELF,NA,TRBJ2-2,TRBV7-3
ASSQETGYNSPLH,NA,TRBJ1-6,TRBV4-1
ASSLGAGEGSDTQY,NA,TRBJ2-3,TRBV5-1
ASSQAAGREAF,many,TRBJ1-1,TRBV4-1
ASVRDRGRGNEQF,NA,TRBJ2-1,TRBV2
ASSLQTLGQGLRGYT,few,TRBJ1-2,TRBV11-2
ASSYSTQGNEQF,NA,TRBJ2-1,TRBV6-6
ASSQDSGSGGYNEQF,once,TRBJ2-1,TRBV4-3
ASRRPGQSNTGELF,NA,TRBJ2-2,TRBV7-3
ASSPYRGGDTGELF,NA,TRBJ2-2,TRBV27
ASNLRRSGANVLT,NA,TRBJ2-6,TRBV19
ASSFEGGGNQPQH,NA,TRBJ1-5,TRBV2
ASSLAESNQPQH,NA,TRBJ1-5,TRBV7-2
ASSLESGGTDTQY,NA,TRBJ2-3,TRBV7-9
ASRGQGRNTEAF,NA,TRBJ1-1,TRBV27
ASSLALQGATDTQY,NA,TRBJ2-3,TRBV5-1
ASSLDWGVPGRSNQPQH,NA,TRBJ1-5,TRBV7-9
ASSRTGGNEKLF,NA,TRBJ1-4,TRBV5-1
ASSPQTGSAASGNTIY,few,TRBJ1-3,TRBV18